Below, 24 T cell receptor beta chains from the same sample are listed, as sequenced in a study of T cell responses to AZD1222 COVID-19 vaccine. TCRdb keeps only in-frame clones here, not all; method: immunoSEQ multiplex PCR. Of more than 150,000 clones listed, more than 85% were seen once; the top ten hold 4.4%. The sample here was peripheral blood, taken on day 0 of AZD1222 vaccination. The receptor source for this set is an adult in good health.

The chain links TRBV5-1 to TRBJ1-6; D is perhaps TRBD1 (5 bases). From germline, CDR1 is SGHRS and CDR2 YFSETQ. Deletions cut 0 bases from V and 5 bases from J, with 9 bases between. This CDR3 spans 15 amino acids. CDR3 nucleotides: TGCGCCAGCAGCTTGGGGGGCAGTCATAATTCACCCCTCCACTTT. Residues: CASSLGGSHNSPLHF.

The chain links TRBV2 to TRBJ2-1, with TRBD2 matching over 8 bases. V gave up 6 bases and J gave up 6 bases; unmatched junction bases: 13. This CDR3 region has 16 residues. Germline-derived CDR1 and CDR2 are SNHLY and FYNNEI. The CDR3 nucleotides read TGTGCCAGCAGAGCAGCCGGGACTAGTCTTAGCAATGAGCAGTTCTTC. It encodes CASRAAGTSLSNEQFF.

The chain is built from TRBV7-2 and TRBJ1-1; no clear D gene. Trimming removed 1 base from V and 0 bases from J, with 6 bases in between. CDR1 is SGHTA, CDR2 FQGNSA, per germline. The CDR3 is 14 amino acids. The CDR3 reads CASSLGYMNTEAFF. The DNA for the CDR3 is TGTGCCAGCAGCTTAGGATACATGAACACTGAAGCTTTCTTT.

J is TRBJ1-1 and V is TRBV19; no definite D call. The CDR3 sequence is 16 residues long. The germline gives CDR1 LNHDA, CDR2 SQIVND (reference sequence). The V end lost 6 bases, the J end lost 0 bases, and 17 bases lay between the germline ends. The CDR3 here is CASSIATGRMNTEAFF. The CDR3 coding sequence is TGTGCCAGTAGCATCGCCACCGGCCGCATGAACACTGAAGCTTTCTTT.

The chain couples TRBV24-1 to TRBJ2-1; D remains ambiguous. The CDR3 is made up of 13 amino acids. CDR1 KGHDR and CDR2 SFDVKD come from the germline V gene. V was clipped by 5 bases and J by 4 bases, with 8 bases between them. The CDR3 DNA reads TGTGCCACCAGTGGTATACTATACAATGAGCAGTTCTTC. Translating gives CATSGILYNEQFF.

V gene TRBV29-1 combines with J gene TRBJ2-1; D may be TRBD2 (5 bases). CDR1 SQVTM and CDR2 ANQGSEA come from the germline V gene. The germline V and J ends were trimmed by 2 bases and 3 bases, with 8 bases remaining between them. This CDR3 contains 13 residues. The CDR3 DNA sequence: TGCAGCGTTGAAACCGGGGTCTACAATGAGCAGTTCTTC. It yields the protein CSVETGVYNEQFF.

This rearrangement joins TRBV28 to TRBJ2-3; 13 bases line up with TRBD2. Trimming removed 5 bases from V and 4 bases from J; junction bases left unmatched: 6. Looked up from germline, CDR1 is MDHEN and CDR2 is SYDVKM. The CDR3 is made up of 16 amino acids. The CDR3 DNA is TGTGCCAGCAGTAGGACTAGCGGGAGTGGTGCAGATACGCAGTATTTT. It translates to CASSRTSGSGADTQYF.

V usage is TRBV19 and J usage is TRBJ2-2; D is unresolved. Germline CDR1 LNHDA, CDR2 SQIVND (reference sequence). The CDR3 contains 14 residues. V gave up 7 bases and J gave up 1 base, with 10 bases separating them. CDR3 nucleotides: TGTGCCAGTACACGAGGATTGAACACCGGGGAGCTGTTTTTT. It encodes CASTRGLNTGELFF.

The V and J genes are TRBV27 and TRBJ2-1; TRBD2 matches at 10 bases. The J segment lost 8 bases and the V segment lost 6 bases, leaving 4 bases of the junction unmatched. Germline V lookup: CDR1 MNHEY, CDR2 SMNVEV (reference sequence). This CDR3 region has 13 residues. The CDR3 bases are TGTGCCAGCAGACTAGCGGGAATAGATGAGCAGTTCTTC. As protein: CASRLAGIDEQFF.

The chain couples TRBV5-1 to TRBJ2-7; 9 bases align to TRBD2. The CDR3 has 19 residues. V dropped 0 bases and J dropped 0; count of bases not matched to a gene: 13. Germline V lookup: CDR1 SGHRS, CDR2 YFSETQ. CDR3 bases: TGCGCCAGCAGCTTGGTCTGGAGCGGGAGGCCCAGGAGCTCCTACGAGCAGTACTTC. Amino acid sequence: CASSLVWSGRPRSSYEQYF. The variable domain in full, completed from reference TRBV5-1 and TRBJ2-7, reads KAGVTQTPRYLIKTRGQQVTLSCSPISGHRSVSWYQQTPGQGLQFLFEYFSETQRNKGNFPGRFSGRQFSNSRSEMNVSTLELGDSALYLCASSLVWSGRPRSSYEQYFGPGTRLTVT.

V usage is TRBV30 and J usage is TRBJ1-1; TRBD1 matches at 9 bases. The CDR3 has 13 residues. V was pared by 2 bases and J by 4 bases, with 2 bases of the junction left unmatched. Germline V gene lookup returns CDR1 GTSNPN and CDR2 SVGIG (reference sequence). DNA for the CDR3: TGTGCCTGGAGTCAGACAGGGGGCACTGAAGCTTTCTTT. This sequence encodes CAWSQTGGTEAFF.

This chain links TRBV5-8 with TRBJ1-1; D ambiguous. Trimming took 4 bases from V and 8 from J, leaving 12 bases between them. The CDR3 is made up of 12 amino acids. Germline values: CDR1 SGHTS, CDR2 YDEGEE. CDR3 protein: CASSPGREEAFF. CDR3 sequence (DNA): TGTGCCAGCAGCCCCGGGAGGGAGGAAGCTTTCTTT.

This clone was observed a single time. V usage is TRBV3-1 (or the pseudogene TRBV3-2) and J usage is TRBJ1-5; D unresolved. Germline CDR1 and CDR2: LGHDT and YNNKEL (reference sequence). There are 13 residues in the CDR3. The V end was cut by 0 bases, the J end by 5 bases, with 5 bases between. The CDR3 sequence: CASSQDGYQPQHF. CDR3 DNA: TGTGCCAGCAGCCAAGATGGGTATCAGCCCCAGCATTTT.

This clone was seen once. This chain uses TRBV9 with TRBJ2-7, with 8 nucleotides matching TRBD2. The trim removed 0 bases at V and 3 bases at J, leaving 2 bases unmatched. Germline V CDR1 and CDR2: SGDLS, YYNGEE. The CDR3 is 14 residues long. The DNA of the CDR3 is TGTGCCAGCAGCGTAGACCTAGCGGGCTACGAGCAGTACTTC. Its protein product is CASSVDLAGYEQYF.

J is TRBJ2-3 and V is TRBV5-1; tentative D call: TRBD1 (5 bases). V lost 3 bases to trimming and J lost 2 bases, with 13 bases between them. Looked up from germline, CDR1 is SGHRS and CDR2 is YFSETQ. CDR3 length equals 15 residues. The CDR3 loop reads CASSSDRASTDTQYF. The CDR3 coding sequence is TGCGCCAGCAGCTCCGACAGAGCCTCCACAGATACGCAGTATTTT. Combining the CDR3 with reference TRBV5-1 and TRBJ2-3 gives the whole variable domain KAGVTQTPRYLIKTRGQQVTLSCSPISGHRSVSWYQQTPGQGLQFLFEYFSETQRNKGNFPGRFSGRQFSNSRSEMNVSTLELGDSALYLCASSSDRASTDTQYFGPGTRLTVL.

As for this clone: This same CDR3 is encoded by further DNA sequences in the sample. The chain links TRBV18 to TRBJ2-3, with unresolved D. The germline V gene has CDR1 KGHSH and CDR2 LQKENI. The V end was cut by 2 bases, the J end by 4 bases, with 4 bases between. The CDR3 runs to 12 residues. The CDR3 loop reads CASSPSADTQYF. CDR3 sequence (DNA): TGTGCCAGCTCACCATCGGCAGATACGCAGTATTTT.

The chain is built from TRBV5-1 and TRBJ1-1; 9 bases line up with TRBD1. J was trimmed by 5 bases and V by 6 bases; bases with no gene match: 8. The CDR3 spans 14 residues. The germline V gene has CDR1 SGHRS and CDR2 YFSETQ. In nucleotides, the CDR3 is TGCGCCAGCAACAGGGACAGGGAGGCTACTGAAGCTTTCTTT. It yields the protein CASNRDREATEAFF. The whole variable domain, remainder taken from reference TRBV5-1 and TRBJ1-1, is KAGVTQTPRYLIKTRGQQVTLSCSPISGHRSVSWYQQTPGQGLQFLFEYFSETQRNKGNFPGRFSGRQFSNSRSEMNVSTLELGDSALYLCASNRDREATEAFFGQGTRLTVV.

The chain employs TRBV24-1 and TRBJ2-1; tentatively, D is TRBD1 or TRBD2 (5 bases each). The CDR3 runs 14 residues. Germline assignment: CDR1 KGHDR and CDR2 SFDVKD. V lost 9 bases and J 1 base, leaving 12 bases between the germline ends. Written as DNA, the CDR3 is TGTGCCACCTCCGGGGCAGCTTCCTACAATGAGCAGTTCTTC. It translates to CATSGAASYNEQFF.

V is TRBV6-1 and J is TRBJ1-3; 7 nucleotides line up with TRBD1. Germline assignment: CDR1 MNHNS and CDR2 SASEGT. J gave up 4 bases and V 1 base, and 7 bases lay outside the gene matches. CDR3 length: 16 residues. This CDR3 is CASSEGRTGDGNTIYF. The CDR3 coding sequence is TGTGCCAGCAGTGAAGGGCGGACAGGCGACGGAAACACCATATATTTT.

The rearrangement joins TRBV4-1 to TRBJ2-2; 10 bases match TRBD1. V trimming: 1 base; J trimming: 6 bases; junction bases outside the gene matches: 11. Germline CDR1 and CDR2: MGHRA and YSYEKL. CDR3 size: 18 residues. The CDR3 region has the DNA TGCGCCAGCAGCCAAGCCACCAGACAGGGGGCTAGACCCGGGGAGCTGTTTTTT. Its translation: CASSQATRQGARPGELFF.

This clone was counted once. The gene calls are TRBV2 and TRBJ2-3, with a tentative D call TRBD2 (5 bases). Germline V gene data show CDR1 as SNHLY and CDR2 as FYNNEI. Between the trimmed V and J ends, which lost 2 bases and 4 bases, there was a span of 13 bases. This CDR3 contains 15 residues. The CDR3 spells CASSETGLVADTQYF. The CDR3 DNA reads TGTGCCAGCAGTGAAACGGGGTTGGTCGCAGATACGCAGTATTTT.

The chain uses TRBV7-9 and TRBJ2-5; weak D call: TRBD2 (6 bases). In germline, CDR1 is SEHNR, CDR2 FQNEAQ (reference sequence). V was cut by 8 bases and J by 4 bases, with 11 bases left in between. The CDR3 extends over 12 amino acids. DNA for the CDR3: TGTGCCAGCGGAGGGTTCCCAGAGACCCAGTACTTC. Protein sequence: CASGGFPETQYF.

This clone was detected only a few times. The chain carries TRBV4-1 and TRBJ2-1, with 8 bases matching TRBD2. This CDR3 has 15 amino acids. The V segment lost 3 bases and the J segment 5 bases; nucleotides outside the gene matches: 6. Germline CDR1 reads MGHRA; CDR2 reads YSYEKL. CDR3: CASSHSGNANNEQFF. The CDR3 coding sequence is TGCGCCAGCAGCCATAGCGGGAACGCCAACAATGAGCAGTTCTTC.

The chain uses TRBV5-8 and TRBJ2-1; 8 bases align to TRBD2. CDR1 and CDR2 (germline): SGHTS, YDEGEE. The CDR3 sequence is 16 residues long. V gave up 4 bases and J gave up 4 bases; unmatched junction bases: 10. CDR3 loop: CASSATPGGSYNEQFF. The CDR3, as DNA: TGTGCCAGCAGCGCCACCCCGGGGGGGTCGTACAATGAGCAGTTCTTC. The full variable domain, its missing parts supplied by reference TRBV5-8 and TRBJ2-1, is EAGVTQSPTHLIKTRGQQATLRCSPISGHTSVYWYQQALGLGLQFLLWYDEGEERNRGNFPPRFSGRQFPNYSSELNVNALELEDSALYLCASSATPGGSYNEQFFGPGTRLTVL.